This T cell receptor beta chain was found in a study of T cells in Graves' hyperthyroidism and ophthalmopathy. Uncontrolled infections, other autoimmune diseases, pregnancy or lactation led to exclusion of patients. The V end lost 7 bases, the J end lost 3 bases, and 16 bases lay between the germline ends. The CDR3 is made up of 15 amino acids. Using RNA transcripts as the source, TCR beta CDR3 regions were amplified. The HTBI set primed first-round TCR CDR3 RT-PCR. TCRdb used MiXCR to reprocess the multiplex PCR reads, holding one entry per CDR3 protein. In the table there are around 480,000 distinct CDR3 sequences, roughly an eighth of which are singletons. At least ten counts were recorded for this clonotype.

The V gene is TRBV12-3 or TRBV12-4, the J gene TRBJ2-1, with D hard to call. The sequenced sample consisted of blood. The sequence was obtained from a woman aged 18-30 years with Graves' hyperthyroidism. CDR3 nucleotides: TGTGCCAGCACCCCTGGAGACGGCATCTACAATGAGCAGTTCTTC. Protein sequence: CASTPGDGIYNEQFF.